This record concerns one T cell receptor beta chain sequence. Germline V gives CDR1 WSHSY, CDR2 SAAADI. Deletions cut 6 bases from V and 2 bases from J, with 9 bases between. The CDR3 sequence is 13 residues long. The data stem from a study of OX40 agonist ivuxolimab in advanced cancers. The data were produced by immunoSEQ multiplex PCR, yet TCRdb's version contains in-frame clones alone and is incomplete. The sample comprises 50,000 to 70,000 clones, 84% of which are singletons, and approximately 0.61% rests with the top ten. This receptor was taken from an adult with an advanced solid tumor such as melanoma, head and neck, liver or kidney cancer. The chain is built from TRBV10-2 and TRBJ2-3, with no clear D. The starting material was CD4+ or CD8+ T cells sorted from blood, obtained in a trial of the OX40 agonist ivuxolimab. CDR3 in DNA: TGCGCCAGCAGAGAAACTCCCACAGATACGCAGTATTTT. Amino acid sequence: CASRETPTDTQYF.